A single sample is the source of the 30 T cell receptor beta chains below, sequenced in a study of T-cell memory formation after mild COVID-19. TCRdb fed the 5' RACE reads into MiXCR, producing one record per CDR3 protein. This repertoire shows tens of thousands of distinct CDR3 sequences, roughly 14% found once; its top ten account for about 31%. Sequenced: PBMCs or a T cell subset sorted from them (not recorded which). Receptors originate from an adult woman who had mild COVID-19 (a few samples of this study predate the infection). Cell type and time point are not known.

This clonotype came up a few times. The chain combines TRBV4-2 with TRBJ2-3; 13 bases map to TRBD2. The CDR3 totals 17 residues. CDR1 and CDR2 from the germline V gene are LGHNA and YNFKEQ. V shed 1 base, J shed 2 bases, and the junction held 3 bases outside the gene matches. As DNA, the CDR3 is TGTGCCAGCAGCCAAGTGGGACTAGCGGGGATCACAGATACGCAGTATTTT. It encodes CASSQVGLAGITDTQYF.

This clonotype was detected many times. The genes are TRBV12-3 or TRBV12-4 and TRBJ2-7; D may be TRBD1 (5 bases). The V end lost 6 bases, the J end lost 1 base, and 10 bases lay between the germline ends. The length of the CDR3 is 13 residues. The CDR3 DNA follows: TGTGCCAGCAGCCCAGACAGATCCTACGAGCAGTACTTC. This translates into CASSPDRSYEQYF.

V is TRBV5-1 and J is TRBJ2-1; D call uncertain. Germline V gene data show CDR1 as SGHRS and CDR2 as YFSETQ. The CDR3 is 12 residues long. V was clipped by 0 bases and J by 5 bases, with 3 bases between them. This CDR3 reads CASSLVHNEQFF. In DNA, the CDR3 is TGCGCCAGCAGCTTGGTGCACAATGAGCAGTTCTTC.

V gene TRBV29-1 combines with J gene TRBJ2-3, with 13 bases aligning to TRBD2. The CDR3 consists of 16 residues. Germline loops: CDR1 SQVTM, CDR2 ANQGSEA. The J segment lost 0 bases and the V segment lost 7 bases, leaving 7 bases of the junction unmatched. As DNA, the CDR3 is TGCAGCGCCGGGACTAGCGGGGCAACGAGCACAGATACGCAGTATTTT. Its translation is CSAGTSGATSTDTQYF.

This clonotype was seen at least ten times. The chain employs TRBV28 and TRBJ2-3, with D maybe TRBD1 (6 bases). The CDR3 runs to 16 residues. Germline-derived CDR1 and CDR2 are MDHEN and SYDVKM. Trimming shortened V by 4 bases and J by 2 bases, and 16 bases separated the two germline ends. For the CDR3, the DNA is TGTGCCAGCAGTTCTTCCTCACAGGGTATCACAGATACGCAGTATTTT. Translating it yields CASSSSSQGITDTQYF.

This clonotype was observed a handful of times. The V and J genes are TRBV9 and TRBJ2-3; tentative D call: TRBD2 (6 bases). Germline V gene sequence: CDR1 SGDLS, CDR2 YYNGEE. CDR3 size: 14 residues. V gave up 0 bases and J gave up 6 bases, with 11 bases separating them. As DNA, the CDR3 is TGTGCCAGCAGCGTAGGCGGGGCATGGGATACGCAGTATTTT. This translates into CASSVGGAWDTQYF.

The V gene is TRBV4-1, the J gene TRBJ2-7, with TRBD2 identical over 8 bases. The CDR3 consists of 15 residues. Germline CDR1 reads MGHRA; CDR2 reads YSYEKL. Trimming took 4 bases from V and 3 from J; bases not matched to a gene: 8. CDR3: CASSRAAGGDYEQYF. CDR3 coding DNA: TGCGCCAGCAGCCGTGCGGCGGGGGGTGACTACGAGCAGTACTTC.

This clonotype was seen a handful of times. The CDR3 spells CAISEYGPNYEQFF. DNA of the CDR3: TGTGCCATCAGTGAATACGGGCCTAACTATGAGCAGTTCTTC. The chain uses TRBV10-3 and TRBJ2-1; D gene uncertain. V gave up 3 bases and J gave up 8 bases, with 14 bases separating them. There are 14 residues in the CDR3. Germline V gene sequence: CDR1 ENHRY, CDR2 SYGVKD.

This sequence joins TRBV29-1 and TRBJ2-3; 8 bases agree with TRBD1. The germline V gene encodes CDR1 SQVTM and CDR2 ANQGSEA. This CDR3 contains 15 residues. With V trimmed by 6 bases and J by 3 bases, 11 bases remained unmatched. CDR3 amino acids: CSVAWTGIGTDTQYF. DNA of the CDR3: TGCAGCGTAGCTTGGACAGGGATTGGGACAGATACGCAGTATTTT.

The rearrangement links TRBV5-6 to TRBJ2-1; 7 bases align to TRBD2. The CDR3 is 13 residues long. The V segment lost 2 bases and the J segment 6 bases; nucleotides outside the gene matches: 2. The germline V gene has CDR1 SGHDT and CDR2 YYEEEE. CDR3 region: CASSFWTSNEQFF. CDR3 coding DNA: TGTGCCAGCAGCTTCTGGACTAGCAATGAGCAGTTCTTC.

This chain joins TRBV4-3 and TRBJ2-1, with a tentative D call TRBD2 (6 bases). This CDR3 is built from 14 residues. The V end lost 4 bases, the J end lost 10 bases, and 17 bases lay between the germline ends. Germline V CDR1 and CDR2: LGHNA, YSLEER. The CDR3 protein is CASSRDGDGLEQFF. The CDR3 DNA is TGCGCCAGCAGCCGGGACGGGGATGGACTAGAGCAGTTCTTC.

This clonotype was picked up a small number of times. The chain joins TRBV7-9 to TRBJ2-1; TRBD2 is a possible D gene (6 bases). V was clipped by 5 bases and J by 4 bases, with 15 bases between them. The CDR3 spans 15 residues. Germline V gene data show CDR1 as SEHNR and CDR2 as FQNEAQ (reference sequence). The CDR3 here is CASSHLAAGYNEQFF. CDR3 DNA sequence: TGTGCCAGCAGCCACCTGGCGGCGGGGTACAATGAGCAGTTCTTC.

This clonotype was counted a few times. This sequence joins TRBV7-9 and TRBJ2-7; TRBD2 matches at 8 bases. Germline-derived CDR1 and CDR2 are SEHNR and FQNEAQ (reference sequence). The CDR3 contains 15 residues. After removal of 4 bases from V and 7 bases from J, the junction contained 12 bases not matched to a gene. The CDR3 here is CASSSTGAVAGEQYF. For the CDR3, the DNA is TGTGCCAGCAGCTCTACGGGCGCGGTAGCGGGAGAGCAGTACTTC.

This clonotype was observed a few times. The chain carries TRBV27 and TRBJ2-1, with TRBD2 as a possible D gene (5 bases). Trimming removed 6 bases at V and 7 bases at J, with 22 bases between. The V gene's germline CDR1 is MNHEY and CDR2 SMNVEV (reference sequence). The CDR3 contains 16 residues. CDR3 bases: TGTGCCAGCAGCAGTTACACAACGGGGAAAGGGAATGAGCAGTTCTTC. Translation: CASSSYTTGKGNEQFF.

This clonotype was observed a few times. The V and J genes are TRBV29-1 and TRBJ1-1; D may be TRBD1 (6 bases). Germline CDR1 is SQVTM and CDR2 is ANQGSEA. This CDR3 comprises 12 residues. The V gene lost 4 bases and the J gene lost 7 bases, with 13 bases spanning the gap. CDR3 nucleotide sequence: TGCAGCGTTGCAGGGGACGGGGTTGAAGCTTTCTTT. It specifies CSVAGDGVEAFF.

There are a few counts of this clonotype. The chain joins TRBV20-1 to TRBJ1-5; D not resolved. The germline V gene encodes CDR1 DFQATT and CDR2 SNEGSKA (reference sequence). V was pared by 0 bases and J by 0 bases, with 12 bases between. The CDR3 covers 16 residues. The CDR3 nucleotides are TGCAGTGCTAGAGAGATCGACGTGTATAGCAATCAGCCCCAGCATTTT. It encodes CSAREIDVYSNQPQHF.

This clonotype came up a few times. The rearrangement links TRBV5-4 to TRBJ2-7; the D is unclear. The V gene lost 2 bases and the J gene lost 2 bases, with 11 bases spanning the gap. Germline assignment: CDR1 SGHNT and CDR2 YYREEE (reference sequence). The CDR3 consists of 14 residues. The CDR3 DNA sequence: TGTGCCAGCAGCTTAACGGGTTCAACCTACGAGCAGTACTTC. The encoded protein is CASSLTGSTYEQYF.

This clonotype turned up a few times. This chain joins TRBV24-1 and TRBJ2-3; D might be TRBD2 (6 bases). Germline V gene data show CDR1 as KGHDR and CDR2 as SFDVKD. The CDR3 contains 13 residues. Trimming removed 4 bases from V and 6 bases from J, with 10 bases in between. The CDR3 is CATSDRLADTQYF. DNA of the CDR3: TGTGCCACCAGTGACCGTCTAGCGGATACGCAGTATTTT.

The V call is TRBV6-5, the J call TRBJ2-3; TRBD1 is a possible D gene (5 bases). CDR3 length equals 15 residues. CDR1 and CDR2 (germline): MNHEY, SVGAGI. V gave up 5 bases and J gave up 2 bases, with 14 bases separating them. The CDR3 region is CASSTTDSYTDTQYF. The CDR3 DNA follows: TGTGCCAGCAGTACTACTGACAGCTACACAGATACGCAGTATTTT.

At least ten counts were recorded for this clonotype. The V gene is TRBV30, the J gene TRBJ2-3, with unresolved D. The CDR3 covers 12 residues. Trimming cost V 2 bases and J 1 base, with 4 bases left between them. Germline assignment: CDR1 GTSNPN and CDR2 SVGIG (reference sequence). For the CDR3, the DNA is TGTGCCTGGAGTATCGGCACAGATACGCAGTATTTT. Protein: CAWSIGTDTQYF. The variable domain in full, with the rest retrieved from reference TRBV30 and TRBJ2-3, is SQTIHQWPATLVQPVGSPLSLECTVEGTSNPNLYWYRQAAGRGLQLLFYSVGIGQISSEVPQNLSASRPQDRQFILSSKKLLLSDSGFYLCAWSIGTDTQYFGPGTRLTVL.

The chain couples TRBV5-1 to TRBJ1-2; no clear D gene. This CDR3 has 15 residues. CDR1 is SGHRS, CDR2 YFSETQ, per germline. Trimming took 0 bases from V and 4 from J, leaving 13 bases between them. This CDR3 is CASSLVPASSYGYTF. CDR3 sequence (DNA): TGCGCCAGCAGCTTGGTTCCAGCCTCCTCCTATGGCTACACCTTC.

The CDR3 DNA is TGTGCCAGCAGTTCCGGGACATCTCCCTATGGCTACACCTTC. This gives the protein CASSSGTSPYGYTF. J is TRBJ1-2 and V is TRBV2; D perhaps matches TRBD1 (6 bases). The CDR3 sequence is 14 residues long. V was trimmed by 5 bases and J by 4 bases, leaving 14 bases between them. CDR1 is SNHLY and CDR2 is FYNNEI in the germline V gene.

This clonotype was detected only a few times. The chain recombines TRBV28 with TRBJ1-1; possible D gene TRBD1, 5 bases. The CDR3 runs to 15 residues. Germline CDR1 and CDR2: MDHEN and SYDVKM. Trimming cost V 5 bases and J 4 bases, with 17 bases left between them. CDR3 coding DNA: TGTGCCAGCAGTCTCCTCCCGCAGGGTGGCACTGAAGCTTTCTTT. This codes for CASSLLPQGGTEAFF.

Only a few counts were recorded for this clonotype. The rearrangement links TRBV29-1 to TRBJ2-5; 8 bases are shared with TRBD1. With 1 base clipped from V and 2 bases from J, the junction kept 6 bases outside the gene matches. Germline V gene data show CDR1 as SQVTM and CDR2 as ANQGSEA. The CDR3 totals 15 residues. The CDR3 protein is CSVEVQGAIQETQYF. In DNA form, the CDR3 reads TGCAGCGTTGAAGTGCAGGGGGCGATTCAAGAGACCCAGTACTTC.

V gene TRBV5-6 combines with J gene TRBJ1-1; D is uncertain. CDR1 is SGHDT, CDR2 YYEEEE, per germline. CDR3 length equals 13 residues. The V and J ends lost 5 bases and 5 bases respectively, with 13 bases between them. Written as DNA, the CDR3 is TGTGCCAGCAGGAAGCCCTGGGAAACTGAAGCTTTCTTT. Its protein product is CASRKPWETEAFF.

This chain joins TRBV6-1 and TRBJ2-1, with D possibly TRBD1 on 5 matching bases. The V gene lost 4 bases and the J gene lost 7 bases, with 20 bases spanning the gap. Germline CDR1 reads MNHNS; CDR2 reads SASEGT. The CDR3 runs 16 residues. DNA for the CDR3: TGTGCCAGCAGTGGAGCTTCAGGGTCATTGAGAAATGAGCAGTTCTTC. Translating it yields CASSGASGSLRNEQFF.

This clonotype appeared a few times. The V and J genes are TRBV29-1 and TRBJ1-1, with D tentatively TRBD1 (5 bases). V was pared by 4 bases and J by 3 bases, with 15 bases between. Germline V CDR1 and CDR2: SQVTM, ANQGSEA. This CDR3 comprises 14 residues. The CDR3 loop is CSVGRGLPYTEAFF. The CDR3 DNA reads as TGCAGCGTTGGGAGGGGACTCCCGTACACTGAAGCTTTCTTT.

The J gene is TRBJ1-2, the V gene TRBV9; maybe TRBD1 (5 bases). Germline CDR1 and CDR2: SGDLS and YYNGEE. This CDR3 is 13 amino acids long. V shed 0 bases and J shed 3 bases, with 6 bases lying between them. The CDR3 DNA follows: TGTGCCAGCAGCGTAGGGGACGACTATGGCTACACCTTC. Its translation: CASSVGDDYGYTF.

The J gene is TRBJ2-1, the V gene TRBV27; 9 bases line up with TRBD1. V lost 5 bases and J lost 7; bases outside the gene matches: 9. The germline V gene encodes CDR1 MNHEY and CDR2 SMNVEV (reference sequence). CDR3 size: 15 residues. In DNA, the CDR3 is TGTGCCAGCAGTGGAGGGACAGGGCTCTGGAATGAGCAGTTCTTC. Its translation is CASSGGTGLWNEQFF.

This clonotype was counted a few times. The rearrangement joins TRBV29-1 to TRBJ2-6, with D possibly TRBD1 on 6 matching bases. Deletions cut 5 bases from V and 0 bases from J, with 20 bases between. Germline values: CDR1 SQVTM, CDR2 ANQGSEA. The CDR3 spans 18 residues. CDR3 amino acids: CSVSQATGILSGANVLTF. The CDR3 DNA reads as TGCAGCGTTTCTCAAGCCACAGGGATTCTCTCTGGGGCCAACGTCCTGACTTTC.